The 10 T cell receptor beta chains presented below share a single source sample, sequenced in a study of PD-1 blockade in classical Hodgkin lymphoma. TCRdb keeps only in-frame clones here, not all; method: immunoSEQ multiplex PCR. The data show around 19,000 clones, approximately 80% seen once. Time point defined: cycle 4 day 1 (C4D1), after six to seven weeks of nivolumab. Brentuximab vedotin exposure varied among the patients, all of whom had relapsed after autologous stem cell transplantation. Thawed PBMCs underwent magnetic negative selection to obtain purified CD8+ T cells. Sequenced material: CD8+ T cells from blood, taken before the fourth cycle of nivolumab. These receptors came from a human donor with classical Hodgkin lymphoma.

The chain joins TRBV5-1 to TRBJ2-5, with a possible D match to TRBD1 (6 bases). The CDR3 totals 13 residues. Deletions cut 6 bases from V and 3 bases from J, with 12 bases between. CDR1 is SGHRS and CDR2 is YFSETQ in the germline V gene. CDR3 nucleotides: TGCGCCAGCACCCCGGGACAAGAAGAGACCCAGTACTTC. Translated: CASTPGQEETQYF.

V is TRBV4-3 and J is TRBJ1-3; 9 bases are a match to TRBD1. J gave up 0 bases and V 4 bases, and 16 bases lay outside the gene matches. CDR1 and CDR2 (germline): LGHNA, YSLEER. This CDR3 has 20 amino acids. The CDR3 loop is CASSPKRWGGQGFSGNTIYF. The CDR3, as DNA: TGCGCCAGCAGCCCCAAGCGGTGGGGGGGACAGGGATTCTCTGGAAACACCATATATTTT.

The V call is TRBV7-9, the J call TRBJ2-7, with a possible D match to TRBD1 (5 bases). Germline V gene data show CDR1 as SEHNR and CDR2 as FQNEAQ (reference sequence). This CDR3 contains 16 residues. The V and J ends lost 1 base and 0 bases respectively, with 13 bases between them. The CDR3 is CASSLESQGSSYEQYF. In DNA, the CDR3 is TGTGCCAGCAGCTTAGAGTCCCAGGGCAGCTCCTACGAGCAGTACTTC.

This clone was seen a handful of times. This sequence joins TRBV7-2 and TRBJ2-7; no definite D call. V was shortened by 2 bases and J by 5 bases, with 13 bases between the two germline ends. Germline CDR1 is SGHTA and CDR2 is FQGNSA. The CDR3 runs to 14 residues. CDR3 amino acids: CASSLQVMGNEQYF. CDR3 sequence (DNA): TGTGCCAGCAGCTTACAGGTGATGGGGAACGAGCAGTACTTC.

The V and J genes are TRBV4-2 and TRBJ1-2, with 7 bases identical to TRBD1. J was trimmed by 3 bases and V by 4 bases; bases with no gene match: 11. Germline CDR1 LGHNA, CDR2 YNFKEQ. The CDR3 runs to 16 residues. CDR3 protein: CASSPQQGQEDYGYTF. In DNA, the CDR3 is TGTGCCAGCAGCCCCCAACAAGGACAGGAGGACTATGGCTACACCTTC.

The J gene is TRBJ1-6, the V gene TRBV7-1, with D possibly matching TRBD1 (5 bases). TRBV7-1 is flagged as an ORF with uncertain function. The CDR3 runs 14 residues. V lost 5 bases and J 9 bases, leaving 14 bases between the germline ends. The CDR3 reads CASSPDGGRSPLHF. The DNA of the CDR3 is TGTGCCAGCAGCCCCGACGGGGGTCGTTCACCCCTCCACTTT.

V gene TRBV6-5 combines with J gene TRBJ2-7; 7 nucleotides match TRBD1. After removal of 0 bases from V and 3 bases from J, the junction contained 8 bases not matched to a gene. CDR1 MNHEY and CDR2 SVGAGI come from the germline V gene. This CDR3 region has 16 residues. In DNA form, the CDR3 reads TGTGCCAGCAGTTACTCCCCCGGGACAGCCGTCTACGAGCAGTACTTC. Translated: CASSYSPGTAVYEQYF.

The chain employs TRBV6-5 and TRBJ2-7, with 10 bases matching TRBD2. Trimming removed 8 bases from V and 5 bases from J; junction bases left unmatched: 9. Germline-derived CDR1 and CDR2 are MNHEY and SVGAGI. The length of the CDR3 is 14 residues. The CDR3 DNA reads as TGTGCCAGCCGGGTGACTAGCGGGTCCGACGAGCAGTACTTC. Residues: CASRVTSGSDEQYF.

The chain combines TRBV10-2 with TRBJ1-6; TRBD1 matches at 9 bases. With 7 bases clipped from V and 7 bases from J, the junction kept 20 bases outside the gene matches. Germline V gene data show CDR1 as WSHSY and CDR2 as SAAADI. The CDR3 totals 19 residues. The CDR3 protein is CASIEGQGTRSTRNSPLHF. The CDR3 DNA follows: TGCGCCAGCATAGAAGGACAGGGGACCCGATCCACTCGGAATTCACCCCTCCACTTT.

The gene calls are TRBV6-1 and TRBJ2-2, with TRBD2 identical over 10 bases. V shed 4 bases and J 5 bases; nucleotides not matched to a gene: 4. The CDR3 is made up of 15 amino acids. Per germline, CDR1 MNHNS and CDR2 SASEGT. As DNA, the CDR3 is TGTGCCAGCAGTGTCGCTAGCGGGGGTACCGGGGAGCTGTTTTTT. Translation: CASSVASGGTGELFF.